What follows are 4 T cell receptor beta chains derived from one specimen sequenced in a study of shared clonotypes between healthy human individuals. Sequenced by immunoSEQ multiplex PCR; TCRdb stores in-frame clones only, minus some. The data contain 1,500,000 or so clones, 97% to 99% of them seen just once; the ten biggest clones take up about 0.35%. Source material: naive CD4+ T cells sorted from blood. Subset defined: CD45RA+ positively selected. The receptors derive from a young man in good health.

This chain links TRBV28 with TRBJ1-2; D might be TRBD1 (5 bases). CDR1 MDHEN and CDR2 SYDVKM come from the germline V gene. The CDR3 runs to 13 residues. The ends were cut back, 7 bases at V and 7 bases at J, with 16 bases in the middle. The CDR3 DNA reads TGTGCCAGCAAACTGACGGGGCTTGGTGGCTACACCTTC. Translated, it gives CASKLTGLGGYTF.

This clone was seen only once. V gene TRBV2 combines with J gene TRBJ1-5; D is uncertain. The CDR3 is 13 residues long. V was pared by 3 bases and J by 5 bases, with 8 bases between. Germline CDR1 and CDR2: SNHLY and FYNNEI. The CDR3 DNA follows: TGTGCCAGCAGTGAGGGGATAGATCAGCCCCAGCATTTT. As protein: CASSEGIDQPQHF.

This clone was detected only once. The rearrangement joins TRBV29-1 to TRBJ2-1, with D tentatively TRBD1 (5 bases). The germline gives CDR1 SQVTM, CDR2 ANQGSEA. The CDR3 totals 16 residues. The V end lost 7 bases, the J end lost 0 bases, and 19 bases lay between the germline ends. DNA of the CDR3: TGCAGCGCCTCACTCCACAGGACGAGCTCCTACAATGAGCAGTTCTTC. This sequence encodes CSASLHRTSSYNEQFF.

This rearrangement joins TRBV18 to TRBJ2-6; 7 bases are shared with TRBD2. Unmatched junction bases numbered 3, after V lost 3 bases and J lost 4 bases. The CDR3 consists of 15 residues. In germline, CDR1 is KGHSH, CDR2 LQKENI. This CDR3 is CASSPGGVGANVLTF. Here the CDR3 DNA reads TGTGCCAGCTCACCGGGAGGGGTCGGGGCCAACGTCCTGACTTTC.